Listed below are T cell receptor beta chains from one sample, sequenced in a study of shared clonotypes between healthy human individuals. Clones were sequenced by immunoSEQ multiplex PCR, and TCRdb holds only the in-frame ones, with some missing. Of 2 million to 2.5 million clones listed, under 95% were seen once; the top ten hold around 0.35%. The specimen was naive CD4+ T cells from PBMCs. These receptors came from a man younger than 35 in good health. Some clones in this sample may be carry-over from other donors' samples. CDR3s include the opening cysteine and the closing phenylalanine or tryptophan. A D gene is named only where the DNA matches it firmly. Expanded clones are given a class, and other clones once, few, many or no size at all.

clone size	D gene	V gene	J gene	CDR3 DNA	CDR3 protein
once	TRBD2	TRBV4-2	TRBJ2-1	TGTGCCAGCAGCCCTCTGACTAGCGGGAGGGCCAAAAGCAATGAGCAGTTCTTC	CASSPLTSGRAKSNEQFF
-	TRBD1	TRBV28	TRBJ1-4	TGTGCCAGCAGTCCCTCACAGGGGGCGAATGAAAAACTGTTTTTT	CASSPSQGANEKLFF
-	TRBD1	TRBV9	TRBJ1-2	TGTGCCAGCAGCGTCACGGGACAGGGGGAAGGTGGCTACACCTTC	CASSVTGQGEGGYTF
-	-	TRBV19	TRBJ1-5	TGTGCCAGTAGGGGGTTTGATACGGACAGTCAGCCCCAGCATTTT	CASRGFDTDSQPQHF
-	-	TRBV6-1	TRBJ1-1	TGTGCCAGCAGTCAGGGATACACTGAAGCTTTCTTT	CASSQGYTEAFF
-	TRBD1	TRBV5-4	TRBJ2-1	TGTGCCAGCAGCTTGGAACAGGGGGGTATTAATGAGCAGTTCTTC	CASSLEQGGINEQFF
-	-	TRBV5-1	TRBJ1-1	TGCGCCAGCAGCTTGGTAAGCCTTTCTATGAACACTGAAGCTTTCTTT	CASSLVSLSMNTEAFF
-	TRBD1	TRBV28	TRBJ1-1	TGTGCCAGCAGCCATGACAGGGGCGGTGTGAACACTGAAGCTTTCTTT	CASSHDRGGVNTEAFF
-	TRBD2	TRBV5-1	TRBJ2-7	TGCGCCAGCAGCTGGAGACTAGGGGTAGGCGGGAGTGGGGACGAGCAGTACTTC	CASSWRLGVGGSGDEQYF
-	-	TRBV7-9	TRBJ2-1	TGTGCCAGCAGTCCCGGCAATGAGCAGTTCTTC	CASSPGNEQFF
-	-	TRBV5-1	TRBJ2-7	TGCGCCAGCAGCTTGAGTGGGTTGTCCTACGAGCAGTACTTC	CASSLSGLSYEQYF
-	TRBD1	TRBV10-2	TRBJ2-1	TGCGCCGGAACTCAGGGGGCAGGCAATGAGCAGTTCTTC	CAGTQGAGNEQFF
-	TRBD1	TRBV5-6	TRBJ1-5	TGTGCCAGCAGCTGGACAGGGGGGGGCAATCAGCCCCAGCATTTT	CASSWTGGGNQPQHF
-	TRBD2	TRBV6-1	TRBJ2-5	TGTGCCAGCAGTGAACCCGAGCTAGCGGGAGGGTGGGAGACCCAGTACTTC	CASSEPELAGGWETQYF
-	-	TRBV11-3	TRBJ2-5	TGTGCCAGCAGCTTTCAGTACCAAGAGACCCAGTACTTC	CASSFQYQETQYF
once	-	TRBV5-1	TRBJ1-1	TGCGCCAGCAGCTTGGGTGCAGGGGACCCCACTGAAGCTTTCTTT	CASSLGAGDPTEAFF
-	-	TRBV6-6	TRBJ1-2	TGTGCCAGCAGCCGAACAACGGGATCCTATGGCTACACCTTC	CASSRTTGSYGYTF
-	-	TRBV7-9	TRBJ2-7	TGTGCCAGCAGCACCAGGGACTCCTACGAGCAGTACTTC	CASSTRDSYEQYF
once	-	TRBV28	TRBJ2-7	TGTGCCAGCAGTACCTTCACGTCCGGATCCTACGAGCAGTACTTC	CASSTFTSGSYEQYF
-	-	TRBV30	TRBJ2-3	TGTGCCTGGAGTGTAAGGGGTGGAGATACGCAGTATTTT	CAWSVRGGDTQYF
-	TRBD1	TRBV19	TRBJ1-4	TGTGCCAGCACGTCAAGTCGGACAGGGCCACGGGAAAAACTGTTTTTT	CASTSSRTGPREKLFF
-	-	TRBV19	TRBJ1-5	TGTGCCAGTAGTATGTCGACAGGTACATATAGCAATCAGCCCCAGCATTTT	CASSMSTGTYSNQPQHF
once	TRBD1	TRBV7-2	TRBJ2-5	TGTGCCAGCAGCATTGGGACAGGCCAAGAGACCCAGTACTTC	CASSIGTGQETQYF
-	-	TRBV6-5	TRBJ1-5	TGTGCCAGCAGCCGGAGACGGAATAGCAATCAGCCCCAGCATTTT	CASSRRRNSNQPQHF
-	-	TRBV10-2	TRBJ1-1	TGCGCCAACAGTGATAGTGGGCAGGTCGAAGCTTTCTTT	CANSDSGQVEAFF
-	TRBD1	TRBV6-5	TRBJ2-7	TGTGCCAGCAGCATCAACCCGGGACAGTTCTACTTC	CASSINPGQFYF
-	-	TRBV19	TRBJ2-2	TGTGCCAGTATCCGGGTCGGAAGGAACGCCGGGGAGCTGTTTTTT	CASIRVGRNAGELFF
-	-	TRBV28	TRBJ1-5	TGTGCCAGCAGACCTTCGGCGGTTCAGCCCCAGCATTTT	CASRPSAVQPQHF
-	-	TRBV7-7	TRBJ2-3	TGTGCCAGCAGCCTCGGGGGTTTTACAGATACGCAGTATTTT	CASSLGGFTDTQYF
-	-	TRBV19	TRBJ1-5	TGTGCCAGTAGCCGAATGACAGATAGCAATCAGCCCCAGCATTTT	CASSRMTDSNQPQHF
once	TRBD2	TRBV14	TRBJ2-2	TGTGCCAGCAGCCAAGTTCCGGGACTAGCGACCGGGGAGCTGTTTTTT	CASSQVPGLATGELFF
-	-	TRBV7-6	TRBJ2-6	TGTGCCAGCAGCCTCTCCGGGACGCAGAGCTCTGGGGCCAACGTCCTGACTTTC	CASSLSGTQSSGANVLTF
-	-	TRBV6-5	TRBJ2-7	TGTGCCAGCTCCCTTAGCGGTCTCTACGAGCAGTACTTC	CASSLSGLYEQYF
-	-	TRBV28	TRBJ2-1	TGTGCCAGCAGTTTTCGCCCCTTTACACCTTCTTACAATGAGCAGTTCTTC	CASSFRPFTPSYNEQFF
-	TRBD2	TRBV6-1	TRBJ2-5	TGTGCCAGCAGTGACCCGGGACTAGCGGGAGGAGAGACCCAGTACTTC	CASSDPGLAGGETQYF